The rows below give T cell receptor beta chains drawn from one sample of a study of blood T cell repertoires in COVID-19. Using immunoSEQ multiplex PCR, the repertoire was profiled, and TCRdb retains in-frame clones only, with some absent. The profile shows about 34,000 clones, over 80% of them singletons. The sample consisted of peripheral blood. These receptors were collected from a man in his sixties with active COVID-19. Both conserved end residues are part of each CDR3. The order of the fields is J gene, clone size, D gene, V gene, CDR3 protein, CDR3 DNA. D genes are given only for firm matches. Clone size is stated in some rows and not others, as once, few, many or a class when expanded.

TRBJ2-5	NA	NA	TRBV7-9	CASSLDWGRGQETQYF	TGTGCCAGCAGCTTAGATTGGGGCAGGGGCCAAGAGACCCAGTACTTC
TRBJ2-7	NA	TRBD2	TRBV7-2	CASSSRLAGDRYEQYF	TGTGCCAGCAGCTCCCGACTAGCGGGAGACAGGTACGAGCAGTACTTC
TRBJ1-4	NA	NA	TRBV12-3/TRBV12-4	CASRGGLSEKLFF	TGTGCCAGCAGAGGGGGATTGAGTGAAAAACTGTTTTTT
TRBJ2-3	NA	NA	TRBV19	CASSIDRLDTQYF	TGTGCCAGTAGTATAGATCGGTTGGATACGCAGTATTTT
TRBJ1-1	NA	NA	TRBV6-5	CASSHEGANEAFF	TGTGCCAGCAGCCATGAGGGAGCGAATGAAGCTTTCTTT
TRBJ2-5	once	TRBD1	TRBV7-2	CASSSSWGDRDGETQYF	TGTGCCAGCAGCTCCTCCTGGGGGGACAGGGACGGGGAGACCCAGTACTTC
TRBJ2-7	NA	TRBD1	TRBV7-9	CASRSYGTGTYEQYF	TGTGCCAGCAGATCTTACGGGACAGGGACCTACGAGCAGTACTTC
TRBJ2-7	NA	NA	TRBV28	CASSARGRTPYEQYF	TGTGCCAGCAGTGCGCGGGGCCGGACGCCCTACGAGCAGTACTTC
TRBJ2-2	NA	NA	TRBV9	CASSERTDANTGELFF	TGTGCCAGCAGCGAGCGGACAGACGCGAACACCGGGGAGCTGTTTTTT
TRBJ2-7	NA	TRBD2	TRBV5-1	CASSSQSGNNEQYF	TGCGCCAGCAGCTCGCAAAGCGGGAACAACGAGCAGTACTTC
TRBJ1-2	NA	TRBD1	TRBV5-1	CASTLGGTGPLYGYTF	TGCGCCAGCACGCTGGGTGGGACAGGTCCCCTCTATGGCTACACCTTC
TRBJ1-1	NA	NA	TRBV6-5	CASRIGENTEAFF	TGTGCCAGCCGAATAGGGGAGAACACTGAAGCTTTCTTT
TRBJ2-7	NA	TRBD2	TRBV7-2	CASRSRAGSSYEQYF	TGTGCCAGCAGATCCCGAGCGGGGTCCTCCTACGAGCAGTACTTC
TRBJ1-5	NA	NA	TRBV28	CASSSTDQPQHF	TGTGCCAGCAGTAGTACAGATCAGCCCCAGCATTTT
TRBJ1-3	NA	NA	TRBV21-1	CASSKEEDRGSTGNTIYF	TGTGCCAGCAGCAAAGAGGAAGACAGGGGGTCAACAGGAAACACCATATATTTT
TRBJ1-6	NA	TRBD1	TRBV11-2	CASSFPTGNYNSPLHF	TGTGCCAGCAGCTTCCCGACAGGGAACTATAATTCACCCCTCCACTTT
TRBJ2-7	NA	TRBD1	TRBV30	CAWSGTAAYEQYF	TGTGCCTGGTCAGGGACAGCCGCCTACGAGCAGTACTTC
TRBJ2-1	once	TRBD2	TRBV10-3	CAISEFGAGDGNEQFF	TGTGCCATCAGTGAGTTTGGAGCGGGAGATGGGAATGAGCAGTTCTTC
TRBJ2-3	NA	NA	TRBV6-5	CASSTRQVSTDTQYF	TGTGCCAGCAGTACCCGACAGGTATCCACAGATACGCAGTATTTT
TRBJ2-7	NA	TRBD1	TRBV5-6	CASSTGDRVYEQYF	TGTGCCAGCAGCACGGGGGACAGGGTGTACGAGCAGTACTTC
TRBJ1-1	NA	NA	TRBV2	CASRGAWGANTEAFF	TGTGCCAGCAGGGGAGCATGGGGTGCGAACACTGAAGCTTTCTTT
TRBJ1-1	NA	TRBD1	TRBV18	CASSPGGQGARTEAFF	TGTGCCAGCTCACCGGGTGGACAGGGGGCGAGGACTGAAGCTTTCTTT
TRBJ2-1	NA	NA	TRBV19	CASSIAGGGENEQFF	TGTGCCAGTAGTATAGCTGGCGGAGGTGAAAATGAGCAGTTCTTC
TRBJ1-1	NA	NA	TRBV10-1	CASSEQTGNTEAFF	TGCGCCAGCAGTGAGCAAACAGGGAACACTGAAGCTTTCTTT
TRBJ2-5	NA	NA	TRBV5-5	CASSWSVEETQYF	TGTGCCAGCAGCTGGTCGGTCGAGGAGACCCAGTACTTC
TRBJ2-4	NA	TRBD1	TRBV2	CASSTGGFNIQYF	TGTGCCAGCAGTACAGGGGGGTTCAACATTCAGTACTTC
TRBJ2-7	NA	TRBD1	TRBV5-4	CASKPGGLSTYEQYF	TGTGCCAGCAAGCCAGGGGGCTTGTCTACTTACGAGCAGTACTTC
TRBJ2-7	NA	TRBD1	TRBV24-1	CATSATPGTGPYEQYF	TGTGCCACCAGTGCCACTCCCGGGACAGGGCCCTACGAGCAGTACTTC
TRBJ1-2	NA	NA	TRBV7-3	CASSDDLGQITRANYGYTF	TGTGCCAGCAGCGACGACCTGGGGCAAATAACGAGAGCTAACTATGGCTACACCTTC
TRBJ2-1	once	TRBD2	TRBV3-1/TRBV3-2	CASSPSYRTSGSANEQFF	TGTGCCAGCAGCCCATCATATAGGACTAGCGGGAGTGCGAATGAGCAGTTCTTC
TRBJ2-7	NA	TRBD1	TRBV7-2	CASSDPGQGYEQYF	TGTGCCAGCAGCGACCCGGGACAGGGTTACGAGCAGTACTTC
TRBJ1-2	NA	NA	TRBV4-1	CASSHPPTEVNGYTF	TGCGCCAGCAGCCACCCACCGACAGAAGTAAATGGCTACACCTTC
TRBJ1-2	NA	NA	TRBV7-9	CASSKTLRDLSYGYTF	TGTGCCAGCAGCAAGACACTCAGGGACTTGAGCTATGGCTACACCTTC
TRBJ1-4	NA	NA	TRBV5-1	CASSSGELTNEKLFF	TGCGCCAGCAGCTCAGGGGAATTGACTAATGAAAAACTGTTTTTT
TRBJ1-4	NA	TRBD1	TRBV5-5	CASSLARGPEKLFF	TGTGCCAGCAGCTTGGCAAGGGGGCCTGAAAAACTGTTTTTT
TRBJ2-2	NA	NA	TRBV20-1	CSASYRHTGELFF	TGCAGTGCTAGTTACAGACACACCGGGGAGCTGTTTTTT
TRBJ2-7	NA	NA	TRBV30	CAWSHGGPRGEQYF	TGTGCCTGGAGCCACGGGGGTCCTAGGGGCGAGCAGTACTTC
TRBJ2-7	NA	TRBD2	TRBV11-2	CASSSPGLAGSRPYEQYF	TGTGCCAGCAGCTCCCCGGGACTAGCGGGATCCAGACCCTACGAGCAGTACTTC
TRBJ2-7	NA	TRBD2	TRBV28	CATTGSGGLYEQYF	TGTGCCACGACCGGAAGCGGGGGGCTCTACGAGCAGTACTTC
TRBJ2-1	NA	TRBD1	TRBV11-3	CASSPGDRGRSGEQFF	TGTGCCAGCAGCCCCGGGGACAGGGGGCGTTCTGGTGAGCAGTTCTTC
TRBJ1-5	NA	TRBD1	TRBV2	CASRGQGTASQPQHF	TGTGCCAGCAGAGGACAGGGGACGGCGTCTCAGCCCCAGCATTTT
TRBJ2-5	NA	TRBD1	TRBV7-9	CASSLGQGMETQYF	TGTGCCAGCAGCTTAGGACAGGGGATGGAGACCCAGTACTTC
TRBJ1-3	NA	NA	TRBV15	CATSREQTGAGNTIYF	TGTGCCACCAGCAGAGAACAGACAGGCGCCGGAAACACCATATATTTT
TRBJ2-7	NA	NA	TRBV19	CASSIESRGNPYEQYF	TGTGCCAGTAGTATAGAGTCCAGGGGAAACCCCTACGAGCAGTACTTC
TRBJ2-7	NA	NA	TRBV19	CAASSTARSEQYF	TGTGCCGCCAGTAGTACGGCCCGGAGCGAGCAGTACTTC
TRBJ1-2	NA	TRBD1	TRBV2	CASRILQGANGYTF	TGTGCCAGCAGGATACTCCAGGGGGCGAATGGCTACACCTTC
TRBJ2-2	NA	TRBD1	TRBV5-4	CASSHPGTGPTGELFF	TGTGCCAGCAGCCACCCCGGGACAGGGCCTACCGGGGAGCTGTTTTTT
TRBJ2-5	NA	TRBD1	TRBV18	CASSPSTGGETQYF	TGTGCCAGCTCACCTTCGACAGGGGGTGAGACCCAGTACTTC
TRBJ2-7	few	NA	TRBV3-1/TRBV3-2	CASSYYEQYF	TGTGCCAGCAGTTATTACGAGCAGTACTTC
TRBJ2-5	NA	TRBD1	TRBV18	CASSLFSRDSQETQYF	TGTGCCAGCTCACTATTTAGCCGGGACAGTCAAGAGACCCAGTACTTC
TRBJ2-5	NA	NA	TRBV6-5	CASSFTRGDKKTQYF	TGTGCCAGCAGTTTTACCAGGGGGGACAAAAAGACCCAGTACTTC
TRBJ2-1	NA	NA	TRBV5-1	CASSLLERVYNEQFF	TGCGCCAGCAGCTTGTTAGAGAGAGTCTACAATGAGCAGTTCTTC
TRBJ2-7	NA	NA	TRBV7-9	CASSLPRTEYYEQYF	TGTGCCAGCAGCCTCCCCCGGACTGAGTACTACGAGCAGTACTTC
TRBJ2-1	NA	TRBD2	TRBV18	CASSPANSGASYNEQFF	TGTGCCAGCTCACCGGCAAATAGCGGGGCATCTTACAATGAGCAGTTCTTC
TRBJ1-5	NA	NA	TRBV6-5	CASSRTDSNQPQHF	TGTGCCAGCAGTCGGACAGACAGCAATCAGCCCCAGCATTTT